These 26 T cell receptor beta chains came from one sample sequenced in a study of blood T cells in healthy people across ages. A second PCR of roughly 7 to 11 cycles used a sample-barcoded 5' primer and a J-beta primer mix. MiXCR, applied by TCRdb to the 5' RACE reads, yields one record per CDR3 protein. The repertoire includes approximately 600,000 distinct CDR3 sequences, around three fifths of them detected once, and 30% to 40% sits in the top ten. The sequenced sample was blood. The receptors were sampled from a man between 60 and 75 years old in good health.

The genes are TRBV28 and TRBJ1-6; D call uncertain. The ends were cut back, 4 bases at V and 9 bases at J, with 7 bases in the middle. There are 12 residues in the CDR3. Germline V gene lookup returns CDR1 MDHEN and CDR2 SYDVKM. This CDR3 is CASSWWASPLHF. In nucleotides, the CDR3 is TGTGCCAGCAGTTGGTGGGCTTCACCCCTCCACTTT.

This rearrangement joins TRBV20-1 to TRBJ1-5; the D gene is possibly TRBD1 (5 bases). There are 16 residues in the CDR3. Germline CDR1 and CDR2: DFQATT and SNEGSKA (reference sequence). Trimming stripped 6 bases from V and 1 base from J, with 19 bases between. The CDR3 DNA follows: TGCAGTGCGATTCCGGGGGGTCTTGGGAGCAATCAGCCCCAGCATTTT. Translating it yields CSAIPGGLGSNQPQHF.

Comment on this clonotype: An end of the junction differs from the germline gene, which may be a read error. The rearrangement links TRBV18 to TRBJ2-3; D is unclear. The CDR3 has 16 amino acids. Germline V lookup: CDR1 KGHSH, CDR2 LQKENI. The chain's CDR3 is CASPPQSRPSTDTQYF. The CDR3 nucleotides are TGTGCCAGCCCACCACAATCCAGGCCTAGCACAGATACGCAGTATTTT.

The chain recombines TRBV4-2 with TRBJ2-1, with a weak D call TRBD2 (7 bases). The germline gives CDR1 LGHNA, CDR2 YNFKEQ. V lost 2 bases and J 6 bases, leaving 17 bases between the germline ends. CDR3 size: 16 residues. CDR3 region: CASSQWGGGDFNEQFF. CDR3 DNA: TGTGCCAGCAGCCAATGGGGCGGGGGCGACTTCAATGAGCAGTTCTTC.

The chain joins TRBV12-3 or TRBV12-4 to TRBJ1-2; the D gene is possibly TRBD1 (5 bases). This CDR3 region has 15 residues. V lost 2 bases and J lost 0, with 10 bases in between. The chain's CDR3 is CASSLLDRTNYGYTF. The DNA for the CDR3 is TGTGCCAGCAGTTTATTAGACAGAACTAACTATGGCTACACCTTC.

The rearrangement links TRBV6-1 to TRBJ2-5; tentative D call: TRBD2 (6 bases). V lost 6 bases and J lost 2, with 10 bases in between. In germline, CDR1 is MNHNS, CDR2 SASEGT. The CDR3 loop spans 13 amino acids. The CDR3 nucleotides read TGTGCCAGCAGCTGGACTATTCAAGAGACCCAGTACTTC. Translation: CASSWTIQETQYF.

This clonotype was observed a handful of times. The chain couples TRBV5-6 to TRBJ2-3; weak D call: TRBD1 (5 bases). The CDR3 has 13 amino acids. Looked up from germline, CDR1 is SGHDT and CDR2 is YYEEEE. Trimming removed 4 bases from V and 3 bases from J, with 9 bases in between. DNA for the CDR3: TGTGCCAGCAGCGGGGCCCGAACAGATACGCAGTATTTT. Its protein product is CASSGARTDTQYF.

The genes are TRBV28 and TRBJ2-7; tentative D call: TRBD2 (6 bases). This CDR3 comprises 16 residues. The ends were cut back, 5 bases at V and 1 base at J, with 18 bases in the middle. Germline V gene lookup returns CDR1 MDHEN and CDR2 SYDVKM. In DNA, the CDR3 is TGTGCCAGCAGTACCCTTGGGGGAGGAAATTCCTACGAGCAGTACTTC. It codes for CASSTLGGGNSYEQYF.

Only a few counts were recorded for this clonotype. The V gene is TRBV10-3, the J gene TRBJ1-6, with TRBD1 matching over 10 bases. The V and J ends lost 6 bases and 8 bases, in that order; junction bases with no gene match: 10. CDR3 length: 16 residues. Germline CDR1 is ENHRY and CDR2 is SYGVKD. As DNA, the CDR3 is TGTGCCATCAGCGAGACAGGGGGCCAGGGGGATTCACCCCTCCACTTT. This encodes CAISETGGQGDSPLHF.

This chain connects TRBV2 to TRBJ2-5; tentatively, D is TRBD2 (6 bases). V dropped 4 bases and J dropped 4 bases, with 28 bases sitting between them. Germline CDR1 reads SNHLY; CDR2 reads FYNNEI. The CDR3 length is 19 residues. CDR3 protein: CASSGFGRQPKRVLETQYF. CDR3 nucleotide sequence: TGTGCCAGCAGTGGATTCGGAAGACAACCCAAGCGGGTATTAGAGACCCAGTACTTC.

V usage is TRBV18 and J usage is TRBJ2-7, with 9 bases fitting TRBD1. Germline loops: CDR1 KGHSH, CDR2 LQKENI. The CDR3 is made up of 14 amino acids. The ends lost 8 bases at V and 3 bases at J; junction bases unmatched: 8. The DNA of the CDR3 is TGTGCCAGCGCAGGGACAGGGTTGGGCTACGAGCAGTACTTC. Translated: CASAGTGLGYEQYF.

The V call is TRBV12-3 or TRBV12-4, the J call TRBJ2-5; possibly TRBD1 or TRBD2 for D (5 bases each). V was cut by 3 bases and J by 5 bases, with 13 bases left in between. This CDR3 spans 14 amino acids. The CDR3 region has the DNA TGTGCCAGCAGTTTGGGACCCCCCAGCGAGACCCAGTACTTC. Residues: CASSLGPPSETQYF.

In DNA form, the CDR3 reads TGTGCCAGCAGCTTAAGGGGGAACAATCAGCCCCAGCATTTT. Translation gives CASSLRGNNQPQHF. The rearrangement uses TRBV7-8 and TRBJ1-5, with D tentatively TRBD1 (6 bases). Trimming shortened V by 2 bases and J by 3 bases, and 8 bases separated the two germline ends. This CDR3 is built from 14 residues. Germline lookup yields CDR1 SGHVS and CDR2 FQNEAQ.

Comment on this clonotype: The germline gene is not matched at one end of the junction; a read error may be the cause. V gene TRBV4-1 combines with J gene TRBJ2-2; either TRBD1 or TRBD2 may supply D (5 bases each). This CDR3 spans 17 amino acids. Germline lookup yields CDR1 MGHRA and CDR2 YSYEKL. As DNA, the CDR3 is TGCGCCAGCAACCAAGGGGTCCGGCAGGGCAACACCGGGGAGTTGTTTTTT. Its protein is CASNQGVRQGNTGELFF.

The CDR3 coding sequence is TGTGCCAGCAGCCCCACGGGACAGGGATCAGATACGCAGTATTTT. Protein: CASSPTGQGSDTQYF. The chain carries TRBV11-2 and TRBJ2-3; 9 bases match TRBD1. J lost 4 bases, V lost 5 bases, and 7 bases had no gene match. The CDR3 runs to 15 residues. From germline, CDR1 is SGHAT and CDR2 FQNNGV.

The rearrangement links TRBV3-1 to TRBJ1-2; D is possibly TRBD1 (5 bases). From germline, CDR1 is LGHDT and CDR2 YNNKEL (reference sequence). This CDR3 region has 13 residues. Trimming shortened V by 0 bases and J by 8 bases, and 10 bases separated the two germline ends. The CDR3 sequence is CASSQDGARGYTF. Written as DNA, the CDR3 is TGTGCCAGCAGCCAAGATGGGGCGCGCGGCTACACCTTC.

Only a few counts were recorded for this clonotype. The rearrangement joins TRBV15 to TRBJ1-2, with D possibly TRBD1 on 6 matching bases. Germline V gene sequence: CDR1 LNHNV, CDR2 YYDKDF (reference sequence). The CDR3 runs 14 residues. Trimming took off 0 bases at V and 8 bases at J, with 13 bases between the two ends. CDR3 sequence reads: CATSRDRYRDGYTF. The CDR3, as DNA: TGTGCCACCAGCAGAGATAGATACAGGGACGGCTACACCTTC.

The chain couples TRBV7-2 to TRBJ2-7; 7 bases match TRBD1. Germline V gene sequence: CDR1 SGHTA, CDR2 FQGNSA. The CDR3 is 13 amino acids. After removal of 5 bases from V and 6 bases from J, the junction contained 7 bases not matched to a gene. The CDR3 protein is CASSRQGVGEQYF. In DNA, the CDR3 is TGTGCCAGCAGCCGACAGGGAGTGGGCGAGCAGTACTTC.

J is TRBJ2-7 and V is TRBV20-1; 8 bases fit TRBD1. Germline values: CDR1 DFQATT, CDR2 SNEGSKA (reference sequence). The CDR3 has 13 residues. V lost 6 bases to trimming and J lost 5 bases; unmatched junction nucleotides: 9. In DNA, the CDR3 is TGCAGTGCCCAGAGGACAGGGAGGCACGAGCAGTACTTC. Protein sequence: CSAQRTGRHEQYF.

V usage is TRBV20-1 and J usage is TRBJ1-2; TRBD1 agrees at 12 bases. In germline, CDR1 is DFQATT, CDR2 SNEGSKA (reference sequence). The CDR3 runs to 14 residues. Unmatched junction bases numbered 7, after V lost 4 bases and J lost 7 bases. CDR3 DNA sequence: TGCAGTGCTACCCCGGGACAGGGGGCTGGTGGCTACACCTTC. Encoded protein: CSATPGQGAGGYTF.

The chain employs TRBV3-1 and TRBJ2-4, with unresolved D. The ends were cut back, 0 bases at V and 0 bases at J, with 9 bases in the middle. Per germline, CDR1 LGHDT and CDR2 YNNKEL (reference sequence). The CDR3 has 16 residues. Written as DNA, the CDR3 is TGTGCCAGCAGCCAAGACGCCGCGCCAGCCAAAAACATTCAGTACTTC. Its translation is CASSQDAAPAKNIQYF.

V gene TRBV12-3 or TRBV12-4 combines with J gene TRBJ2-3; 7 bases match TRBD1. There are 15 residues in the CDR3. V lost 5 bases and J lost 0; bases outside the gene matches: 5. The CDR3 reads CASSRGQDSTDTQYF. For the CDR3, the DNA is TGTGCCAGCAGTCGAGGACAGGATAGCACAGATACGCAGTATTTT.

There are a few counts of this clonotype. This chain links TRBV9 with TRBJ1-6; D possibly corresponds to TRBD1 (5 bases). Germline CDR1 reads SGDLS; CDR2 reads YYNGEE. The CDR3 has 15 residues. V was shortened by 3 bases and J by 5 bases, with 12 bases between the two germline ends. CDR3 residues: CASSGSGAHNSPLHF. CDR3 DNA sequence: TGTGCCAGCAGCGGTTCCGGGGCCCATAATTCACCCCTCCACTTT.

This chain joins TRBV2 and TRBJ2-7; TRBD1 matches 9 bases. Looked up from germline, CDR1 is SNHLY and CDR2 is FYNNEI. The CDR3 runs to 16 residues. V shed 3 bases and J 6 bases; nucleotides not matched to a gene: 12. CDR3 in DNA: TGTGCCAGCAGTGACCACTGGACAGGGGAGGCATCCGAGCAGTACTTC. Translating it yields CASSDHWTGEASEQYF.

This clonotype was seen only a few times. The gene calls are TRBV10-2 and TRBJ2-4; D gene ambiguous. The CDR3 is 15 amino acids. The germline V gene encodes CDR1 WSHSY and CDR2 SAAADI. V was pared by 0 bases and J by 7 bases, with 13 bases between. The CDR3 nucleotides are TGCGCCAGCAGTGAGTCGTCCCATGCCCCGAACATTCAGTACTTC. Translating gives CASSESSHAPNIQYF.

V is TRBV28 and J is TRBJ2-5; 9 nucleotides agree with TRBD1. CDR1 MDHEN and CDR2 SYDVKM come from the germline V gene. This CDR3 is 15 amino acids long. V was clipped by 6 bases and J by 11 bases; unmatched bases: 16. CDR3 in amino acids: CASRKPGQGHREQYF. The DNA of the CDR3 is TGTGCCAGCAGAAAACCGGGACAGGGTCATAGGGAGCAGTACTTC.